Listed below are T cell receptor beta chains from one sample, sequenced in a study of blood T cells in healthy people across ages. TCRdb fed the 5' RACE reads into MiXCR, producing one record per CDR3 protein. The sample consists of about 970,000 distinct CDR3 sequences, roughly 51% of them appearing once. Sequencing was carried out using blood. Source of these receptors: a woman in her fifties or sixties in good health. Each CDR3 is given with its conserved first and last residue. Each record gives: CDR3 length, clone size, J gene, V gene, D gene, CDR3 DNA, CDR3 protein. A D gene is named only where the DNA matches it firmly. Clone sizes are given selectively: once, few, many, or a class where the clone is expanded.

CDR3 length: 18
clone size: NA
J gene: TRBJ2-5
V gene: TRBV11-1
D gene: TRBD2
CDR3 DNA: TGTGCCAGCAGCTTAGATTTGGGTGCGGGAGGTGGGTACAATGAGCAGTACTTC
CDR3 protein: CASSLDLGAGGGYNEQYF

CDR3 length: 12
clone size: NA
J gene: TRBJ2-1
V gene: TRBV7-2
D gene: NA
CDR3 DNA: TGTGCCAGCAGCTTGTTCGTTTTCGGGCAGTTCTTC
CDR3 protein: CASSLFVFGQFF

CDR3 length: 12
clone size: NA
J gene: TRBJ2-5
V gene: TRBV29-1
D gene: NA
CDR3 DNA: TGCAGCGTCAAGGGACTTCAAGAGACCCAGTACTTC
CDR3 protein: CSVKGLQETQYF

CDR3 length: 14
clone size: NA
J gene: TRBJ1-2
V gene: TRBV7-2
D gene: NA
CDR3 DNA: TGTGCCAGCAGCTTAGAATTTGGGGGGCAAGGCTACACCTTC
CDR3 protein: CASSLEFGGQGYTF

CDR3 length: 12
clone size: NA
J gene: TRBJ2-7
V gene: TRBV14
D gene: NA
CDR3 DNA: TGTGCCAGCAGCCCAACGACGGGGGAGCAGTACTTC
CDR3 protein: CASSPTTGEQYF

CDR3 length: 14
clone size: NA
J gene: TRBJ2-5
V gene: TRBV6-5
D gene: NA
CDR3 DNA: TGTGCCAGCAGTTACCTAGTGGGCCAAGAGACCCAGTACTTC
CDR3 protein: CASSYLVGQETQYF

CDR3 length: 13
clone size: few
J gene: TRBJ2-1
V gene: TRBV9
D gene: NA
CDR3 DNA: TGTGCCAGCAACAGTGGAGGGAGAAATGAGCAGTTCTTC
CDR3 protein: CASNSGGRNEQFF

CDR3 length: 12
clone size: few
J gene: TRBJ2-7
V gene: TRBV20-1
D gene: NA
CDR3 DNA: TGCAGTGCTAGAGTTCGAGGGAACGAGCAGTACTTC
CDR3 protein: CSARVRGNEQYF

CDR3 length: 16
clone size: NA
J gene: TRBJ2-1
V gene: TRBV5-1
D gene: NA
CDR3 DNA: TGCGCCAGCAGCTTGGGGCACCGGGACACTAGATATGAGCAGTTCTTC
CDR3 protein: CASSLGHRDTRYEQFF

CDR3 length: 15
clone size: NA
J gene: TRBJ2-2
V gene: TRBV7-6
D gene: NA
CDR3 DNA: TGTGCCAGCAGCCCCCTTGAGAGGGCGAACGGGGAGCTGTTTTTT
CDR3 protein: CASSPLERANGELFF

CDR3 length: 12
clone size: few
J gene: TRBJ2-5
V gene: TRBV29-1
D gene: TRBD1
CDR3 DNA: TGCAGCTACAGGGGGCTCACGAGTGAGCAGTACTTC
CDR3 protein: CSYRGLTSEQYF

CDR3 length: 13
clone size: NA
J gene: TRBJ1-1
V gene: TRBV20-1
D gene: NA
CDR3 DNA: TGCAGTGCTACCCCCGTTCAGTCCACTGAAGCTTTCTTT
CDR3 protein: CSATPVQSTEAFF

CDR3 length: 13
clone size: NA
J gene: TRBJ2-7
V gene: TRBV6-1
D gene: TRBD2
CDR3 DNA: TGTGCCAGCAGTCGCAGCGGGAACAATGAGCAGTACTTC
CDR3 protein: CASSRSGNNEQYF

CDR3 length: 14
clone size: few
J gene: TRBJ1-6
V gene: TRBV9
D gene: TRBD1
CDR3 DNA: TGTGCCAGCAGCGCAGGACAGGATTCTTCACCCCTCCACTTT
CDR3 protein: CASSAGQDSSPLHF

CDR3 length: 15
clone size: few
J gene: TRBJ2-7
V gene: TRBV7-9
D gene: NA
CDR3 DNA: TGTGCCAGCAGCTTTATAGACAGACCACCCTACGAGCAGTACTTC
CDR3 protein: CASSFIDRPPYEQYF

CDR3 length: 15
clone size: NA
J gene: TRBJ2-7
V gene: TRBV9
D gene: TRBD1
CDR3 DNA: TGTGCCAGCAGCGTAGAGGCGACAGGGGTATACGAGCAGTACTTC
CDR3 protein: CASSVEATGVYEQYF

CDR3 length: 15
clone size: NA
J gene: TRBJ1-2
V gene: TRBV5-1
D gene: NA
CDR3 DNA: TGCGCCAGCAGCTCGTACAGGAATGCGGAGGATGGCTACACCTTC
CDR3 protein: CASSSYRNAEDGYTF

CDR3 length: 14
clone size: few
J gene: TRBJ1-1
V gene: TRBV3-1
D gene: NA
CDR3 DNA: TGTGCCAGCAGCCAAGGTCGGGGGCCCACTGAAGCTTTCTTT
CDR3 protein: CASSQGRGPTEAFF

CDR3 length: 14
clone size: NA
J gene: TRBJ1-4
V gene: TRBV6-6
D gene: NA
CDR3 DNA: TGTGCCAGCAGTTACGGTAACGAGGGGACTCAACTGTTTTTT
CDR3 protein: CASSYGNEGTQLFF

CDR3 length: 13
clone size: NA
J gene: TRBJ2-1
V gene: TRBV29-1
D gene: TRBD2
CDR3 DNA: TGCAGCGTTGACGGGAGGGCCACCAATGAGCAGTTCTTC
CDR3 protein: CSVDGRATNEQFF

CDR3 length: 14
clone size: NA
J gene: TRBJ2-1
V gene: TRBV20-1
D gene: NA
CDR3 DNA: TGCAGTGCTAGAGCTATCGGCTCCTACAATGAGCAGTTCTTC
CDR3 protein: CSARAIGSYNEQFF

CDR3 length: 12
clone size: NA
J gene: TRBJ2-2
V gene: TRBV6-2/TRBV6-3
D gene: NA
CDR3 DNA: TGTGCCAGCGTAAAAGACACCGGGGAGCTGTTTTTT
CDR3 protein: CASVKDTGELFF

CDR3 length: 14
clone size: few
J gene: TRBJ2-2
V gene: TRBV28
D gene: TRBD1
CDR3 DNA: TGTGCCAGCAGTTTGCAGGGGGACACCGGGGAGCTGTTTTTT
CDR3 protein: CASSLQGDTGELFF

CDR3 length: 14
clone size: once
J gene: TRBJ2-7
V gene: TRBV5-1
D gene: NA
CDR3 DNA: TGCGCCAGCAGCGTGGATCAGGGATTCGACGAGCAGTACTTC
CDR3 protein: CASSVDQGFDEQYF

CDR3 length: 15
clone size: NA
J gene: TRBJ2-1
V gene: TRBV21-1
D gene: NA
CDR3 DNA: TGTGCCAGCGACCACCGGGACAGGGGGGACAATGAGCAGTTCTTC
CDR3 protein: CASDHRDRGDNEQFF

CDR3 length: 15
clone size: NA
J gene: TRBJ2-1
V gene: TRBV7-9
D gene: TRBD1
CDR3 DNA: TGTGCCAGCGGTACAGAGGGGGCTTCCTACAATGAGCAGTTCTTC
CDR3 protein: CASGTEGASYNEQFF

CDR3 length: 13
clone size: few
J gene: TRBJ2-7
V gene: TRBV10-3
D gene: NA
CDR3 DNA: TGTGCCATCATGGGAACAGAGGGGTACGAGCAGTACTTC
CDR3 protein: CAIMGTEGYEQYF

CDR3 length: 14
clone size: few
J gene: TRBJ2-7
V gene: TRBV3-1
D gene: NA
CDR3 DNA: TGTGCCAGCAGCCCCACACCGGCCACCTACGAGCAGTACTTC
CDR3 protein: CASSPTPATYEQYF

CDR3 length: 15
clone size: few
J gene: TRBJ2-1
V gene: TRBV5-6
D gene: TRBD2
CDR3 DNA: TGTGCCAGCAGCTTGTTTGCGGGAGGGAACAATGAGCAGTTCTTC
CDR3 protein: CASSLFAGGNNEQFF

CDR3 length: 15
clone size: NA
J gene: TRBJ2-7
V gene: TRBV20-1
D gene: TRBD1
CDR3 DNA: TGCAGTGGCAGAGAGGGGGCAGTCCTCCCCGGCGAGCAGTACTTC
CDR3 protein: CSGREGAVLPGEQYF

CDR3 length: 13
clone size: few
J gene: TRBJ2-5
V gene: TRBV21-1
D gene: NA
CDR3 DNA: TGTGCCAGCAGCAAGACCCTTCCGGAGACCCAGTACTTC
CDR3 protein: CASSKTLPETQYF

CDR3 length: 16
clone size: NA
J gene: TRBJ1-5
V gene: TRBV6-6
D gene: NA
CDR3 DNA: TGTGCCAGCAGTTACTCGATGGGGGGGGGCAATCAGCCCCAGCATTTT
CDR3 protein: CASSYSMGGGNQPQHF

CDR3 length: 18
clone size: NA
J gene: TRBJ2-5
V gene: TRBV4-2
D gene: NA
CDR3 DNA: TGTGCCAGCAGCCCACTAGGTAGGTCCGCGGAACTGCAAGAGACCCAGTACTTC
CDR3 protein: CASSPLGRSAELQETQYF

CDR3 length: 15
clone size: NA
J gene: TRBJ2-7
V gene: TRBV11-2
D gene: NA
CDR3 DNA: TGTGCCAGCAGCTTAGTTGGCAGGAGTGGATACGAGCAGTACTTC
CDR3 protein: CASSLVGRSGYEQYF

CDR3 length: 18
clone size: once
J gene: TRBJ2-7
V gene: TRBV9
D gene: TRBD2
CDR3 DNA: TGTGCCAGCAGCGTAGGAGGAGCGGTGACTAGCGGGACCTACGAGCAGTACTTC
CDR3 protein: CASSVGGAVTSGTYEQYF

CDR3 length: 18
clone size: few
J gene: TRBJ2-7
V gene: TRBV3-1
D gene: NA
CDR3 DNA: TGTGCCAGCAGCGCCCAAAGCATCCGAGCGGAGAGCTCCTACGAGCAGTACTTC
CDR3 protein: CASSAQSIRAESSYEQYF

CDR3 length: 14
clone size: few
J gene: TRBJ2-1
V gene: TRBV5-1
D gene: NA
CDR3 DNA: TGCGCCAGCAGCTTTGGAGTAGCGGTAAATGAGCAGTTCTTC
CDR3 protein: CASSFGVAVNEQFF

CDR3 length: 14
clone size: NA
J gene: TRBJ2-4
V gene: TRBV3-1
D gene: TRBD1
CDR3 DNA: TGTGCCAGCAGCCTAACCGGGACAGGGGTTTTGCAGTACTTC
CDR3 protein: CASSLTGTGVLQYF

CDR3 length: 13
clone size: few
J gene: TRBJ2-7
V gene: TRBV20-1
D gene: NA
CDR3 DNA: TGCAGTGCCCGGGGACCGACATTTGGCGAGCAGTACTTC
CDR3 protein: CSARGPTFGEQYF

CDR3 length: 16
clone size: once
J gene: TRBJ2-1
V gene: TRBV9
D gene: NA
CDR3 DNA: TGTGCCAGCAGCGACGAGAGGGGACCATTCCGTTTGGAGCAGTTCTTC
CDR3 protein: CASSDERGPFRLEQFF

CDR3 length: 14
clone size: few
J gene: TRBJ2-7
V gene: TRBV20-1
D gene: NA
CDR3 DNA: TGCAGTGCTAGAGAGCCGGGACCCGCCTACGAGCAGTACTTC
CDR3 protein: CSAREPGPAYEQYF

CDR3 length: 14
clone size: few
J gene: TRBJ2-7
V gene: TRBV10-3
D gene: NA
CDR3 DNA: TGTGCCATCAGTGGGGGCCAGGGGTCCTACGAGCAGTACTTC
CDR3 protein: CAISGGQGSYEQYF